Included here is one TCR beta chain sequence, with context. Original processing methods: Scientists estimated how many nucleated cells there were by amplifying reference gene primers. Here immunoSEQ multiplex PCR was the method, and the copy in TCRdb shows in-frame clones only, minus some. V and J calls and clone size are as listed in that table; D and trimming were resolved from the DNA. The table shows around 260,000 clones, with 70% to 90% occurring only once. This sample is part of a study of blood T cell repertoires in COVID-19. The V and J ends lost 3 bases and 3 bases, in that order; junction bases with no gene match: 6. The CDR3 sequence is 15 residues long. The germline CDR1 and CDR2 sequences are PRHDT and FYEKMQ (reference sequence).

This chain uses TRBV13 with TRBJ2-3, with 7 bases matching TRBD2. Material for sequencing was peripheral blood. The sequence came from a man aged 25-45 years with active or convalescent COVID-19. The CDR3 reads CASSFSNGGTDTQYF. The CDR3 DNA is TGTGCCAGCAGCTTTTCGAACGGGGGGACAGATACGCAGTATTTT.